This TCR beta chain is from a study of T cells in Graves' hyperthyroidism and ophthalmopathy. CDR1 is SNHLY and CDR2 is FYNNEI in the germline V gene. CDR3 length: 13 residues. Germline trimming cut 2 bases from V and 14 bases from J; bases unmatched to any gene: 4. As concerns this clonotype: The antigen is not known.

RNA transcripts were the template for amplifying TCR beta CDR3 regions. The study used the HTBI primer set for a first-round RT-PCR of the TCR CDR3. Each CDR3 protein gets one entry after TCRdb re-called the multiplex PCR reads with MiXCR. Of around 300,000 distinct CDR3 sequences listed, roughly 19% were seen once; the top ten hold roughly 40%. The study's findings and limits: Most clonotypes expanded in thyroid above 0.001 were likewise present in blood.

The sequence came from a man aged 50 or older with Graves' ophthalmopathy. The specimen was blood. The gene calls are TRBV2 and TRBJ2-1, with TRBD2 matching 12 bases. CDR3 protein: CASSELAGGLEFF. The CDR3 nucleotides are TGTGCCAGCAGTGAACTAGCGGGAGGGTTGGAGTTCTTC.